This T cell receptor (beta chain) appears in the sequencing data of a study of CD8 T cells in ankylosing spondylitis. General study results and limits: Disease-linked clones reportedly concentrated significantly in matched ankylosing spondylitis synovial fluid. Clones linked to disease, bearing a CD8+ phenotype, were relatively rare in peripheral blood. A motif of eight highly homologous TCR beta variants was seen as apparently characteristic of ankylosing spondylitis blood.

By quantitative 5'-RACE with molecular barcodes, the TCR beta libraries were made. TCRdb independently ran MiXCR on the 5' RACE reads; one entry per CDR3 protein. Of fewer than 350,000 distinct CDR3 sequences listed, under 14% were seen once; the top ten hold around 10%. This clonotype was detected ten times or more. What it binds is unknown. This CDR3 contains 14 residues. The V end lost 2 bases, the J end lost 2 bases, and 8 bases lay between the germline ends. The sample was blood, either unsorted or a sorted T cell fraction (not recorded which). J is TRBJ2-3 and V is TRBV12-3 or TRBV12-4, with D unclear. The receptor was derived from a female donor with ankylosing spondylitis or in good health (not recorded which). CDR3 coding DNA: TGTGCCAGCAGTTTAAGGCTCTACACAGATACGCAGTATTTT. Translated, it gives CASSLRLYTDTQYF.